This T cell receptor beta chain was identified in a study of technical replicates of blood from a few donors. Assay: immunoSEQ multiplex PCR; the TCRdb copy retains only in-frame clones and omits some. Among 55,000 to 80,000 clones listed, 89% were seen once. CDR1 and CDR2 (germline): SGHDT, YYEEEE. This CDR3 spans 12 amino acids. Germline trimming cut 0 bases from V and 10 bases from J; bases unmatched to any gene: 3. This clonotype was sampled from a human donor in good health. Some clones in this sample may be carry-over from other donors' samples. The sequencing input was PBMCs. The chain combines TRBV5-6 with TRBJ1-2; 7 bases agree with TRBD1. CDR3 region: CASSLDRGVYTF. In nucleotides, the CDR3 is TGTGCCAGCAGCTTGGACAGGGGAGTCTACACCTTC.